Included here is one TCR beta chain sequence, with context. Antigen specificity is unknown. TCRbeta libraries were built with three rounds of nested PCR, modified from ARM-PCR. Using its own MiXCR run on the multiplex PCR reads, TCRdb lists one record per CDR3 protein. The repertoire holds approximately 120,000 distinct CDR3 sequences, with 50% to 70% as singletons. The CDR3 extends over 17 amino acids. Between the trimmed V and J ends, which lost 4 bases and 0 bases, there was a span of 13 bases. Germline values: CDR1 SEHNR, CDR2 FQNEAQ (reference sequence). These data originate in a study of tumor and adjacent non-tumor tissue in lung cancer. Whole-study context: Histology: 12 adenocarcinoma, a couple of squamous cell carcinoma, 1 small cell lung cancer. On average, productive TCRbeta reads reached about 4.2 million per sample. General study results and limits: Tumor tissue had significantly higher TCR diversity than normal lung. Tumor repertoires had a smaller top 100 clone share than normal lung.

No cell sorting was done before RNA was extracted from the tissue. More than 3 cm separated this lung sample from the edge of the tumor. This TCR was recovered from a man in his sixties with non-small cell lung cancer. The rearrangement links TRBV7-9 to TRBJ2-6; D gene uncertain. The sequenced sample was distant non-tumor lung tissue. The DNA of the CDR3 is TGTGCCAGCAGCTCCACCGCCGGCGTCTCTGGGGCCAACGTCCTGACTTTC. It encodes CASSSTAGVSGANVLTF.